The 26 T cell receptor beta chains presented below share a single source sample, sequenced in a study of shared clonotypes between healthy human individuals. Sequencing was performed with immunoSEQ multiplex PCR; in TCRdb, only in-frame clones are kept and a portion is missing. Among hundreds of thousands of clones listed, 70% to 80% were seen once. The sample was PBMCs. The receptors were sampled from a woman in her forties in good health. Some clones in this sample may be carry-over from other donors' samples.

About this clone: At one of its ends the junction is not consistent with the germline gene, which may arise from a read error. This chain's CDR3 is CASSPTGYIEQFF. The CDR3 bases are TGTGCCAGCAGCCCCACAGGGTACATTGAGCAGTTCTTC. The chain links TRBV5-6 to TRBJ2-1; perhaps TRBD1 as D (6 bases). This CDR3 comprises 13 residues. Germline CDR1 reads SGHDT; CDR2 reads YYEEEE.

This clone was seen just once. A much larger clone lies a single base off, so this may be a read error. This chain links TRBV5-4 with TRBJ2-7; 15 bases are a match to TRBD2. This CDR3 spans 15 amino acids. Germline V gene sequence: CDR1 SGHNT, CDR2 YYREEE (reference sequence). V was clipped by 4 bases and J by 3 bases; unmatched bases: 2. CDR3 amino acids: CASSPGLAGGYEQYF. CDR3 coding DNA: TGTGCCAGCAGCCCGGGACTAGCGGGAGGCTACGAGCAGTACTTC. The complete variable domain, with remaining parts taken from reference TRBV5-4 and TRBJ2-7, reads ETGVTQSPTHLIKTRGQQVTLRCSSQSGHNTVSWYQQALGQGPQFIFQYYREEENGRGNFPPRFSGLQFPNYSSELNVNALELDDSALYLCASSPGLAGGYEQYFGPGTRLTVT.

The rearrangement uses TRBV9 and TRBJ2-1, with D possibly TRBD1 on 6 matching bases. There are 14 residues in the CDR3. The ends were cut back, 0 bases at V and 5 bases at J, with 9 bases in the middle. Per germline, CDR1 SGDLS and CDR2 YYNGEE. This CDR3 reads CASSVDRADNEQFF. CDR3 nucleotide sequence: TGTGCCAGCAGCGTAGACAGGGCGGACAATGAGCAGTTCTTC.

The CDR3 loop is CASSSGTGPFYGYTF. The CDR3 DNA reads TGTGCCAGCAGCTCGGGGACAGGGCCTTTTTATGGCTACACCTTC. This sequence joins TRBV5-4 and TRBJ1-2; TRBD1 agrees at 9 bases. Germline V gene sequence: CDR1 SGHNT, CDR2 YYREEE (reference sequence). This CDR3 is 15 amino acids long. Trimming took 3 bases from V and 5 from J; bases not matched to a gene: 8. The complete variable domain, with remaining parts taken from reference TRBV5-4 and TRBJ1-2, reads ETGVTQSPTHLIKTRGQQVTLRCSSQSGHNTVSWYQQALGQGPQFIFQYYREEENGRGNFPPRFSGLQFPNYSSELNVNALELDDSALYLCASSSGTGPFYGYTFGSGTRLTVV.

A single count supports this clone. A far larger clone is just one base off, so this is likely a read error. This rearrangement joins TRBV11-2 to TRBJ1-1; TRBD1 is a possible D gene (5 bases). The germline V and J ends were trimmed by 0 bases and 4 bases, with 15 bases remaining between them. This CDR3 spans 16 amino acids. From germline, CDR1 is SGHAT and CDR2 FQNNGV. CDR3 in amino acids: CASSLEFRVARTEAFF. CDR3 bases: TGTGCCAGCAGCTTAGAATTCAGGGTGGCGCGCACTGAAGCTTTCTTT.

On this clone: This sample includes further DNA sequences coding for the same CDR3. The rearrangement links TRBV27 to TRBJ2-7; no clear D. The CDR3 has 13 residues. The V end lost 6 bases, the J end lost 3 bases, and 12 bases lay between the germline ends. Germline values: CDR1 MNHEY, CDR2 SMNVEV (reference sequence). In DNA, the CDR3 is TGTGCCAGCAGCCCCAGACAAAACTACGAGCAGTACTTC. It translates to CASSPRQNYEQYF.

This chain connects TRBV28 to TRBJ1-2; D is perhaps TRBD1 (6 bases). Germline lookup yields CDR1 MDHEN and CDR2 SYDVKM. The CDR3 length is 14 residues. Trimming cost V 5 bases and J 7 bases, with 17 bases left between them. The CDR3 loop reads CASSTTGLAGGYTF. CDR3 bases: TGTGCCAGCAGTACCACAGGGCTGGCGGGTGGCTACACCTTC.

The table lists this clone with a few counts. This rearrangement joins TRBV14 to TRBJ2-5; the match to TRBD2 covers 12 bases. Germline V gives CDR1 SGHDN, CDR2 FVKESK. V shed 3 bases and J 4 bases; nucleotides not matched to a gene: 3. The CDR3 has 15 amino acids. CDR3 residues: CASSQLAGGPETQYF. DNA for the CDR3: TGTGCCAGCAGCCAGCTAGCGGGAGGGCCAGAGACCCAGTACTTC.

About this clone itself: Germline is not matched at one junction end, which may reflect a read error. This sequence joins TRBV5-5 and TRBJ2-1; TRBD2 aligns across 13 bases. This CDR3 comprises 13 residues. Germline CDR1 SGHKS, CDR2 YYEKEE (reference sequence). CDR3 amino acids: CASSLLAGGPRIF. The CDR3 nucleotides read TGTGCCAGCAGCTTACTAGCGGGAGGGCCTCGGATCTTC.

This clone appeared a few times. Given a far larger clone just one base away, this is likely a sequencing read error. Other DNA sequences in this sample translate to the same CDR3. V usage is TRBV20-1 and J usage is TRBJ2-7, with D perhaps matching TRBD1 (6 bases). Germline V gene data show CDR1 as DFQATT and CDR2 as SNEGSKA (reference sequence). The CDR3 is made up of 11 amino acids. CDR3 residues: CSAGGPYEQYF. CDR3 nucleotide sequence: TGCAGCGCTGGGGGCCCCTACGAGCAGTACTTC.

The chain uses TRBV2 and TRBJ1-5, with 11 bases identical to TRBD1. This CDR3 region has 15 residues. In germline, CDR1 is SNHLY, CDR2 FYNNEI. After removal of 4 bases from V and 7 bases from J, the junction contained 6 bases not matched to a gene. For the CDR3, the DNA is TGTGCCAGCAGTGGGACAGGGGGCGCACAACAGCCCCAGCATTTT. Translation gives CASSGTGGAQQPQHF.

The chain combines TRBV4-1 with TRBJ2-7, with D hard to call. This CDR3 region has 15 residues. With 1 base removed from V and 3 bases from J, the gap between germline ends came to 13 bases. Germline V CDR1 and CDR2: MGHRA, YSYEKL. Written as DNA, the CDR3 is TGCGCCAGCAGCCAAGGGCCCAGTGGGTTCTACGAGCAGTACTTC. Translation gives CASSQGPSGFYEQYF.

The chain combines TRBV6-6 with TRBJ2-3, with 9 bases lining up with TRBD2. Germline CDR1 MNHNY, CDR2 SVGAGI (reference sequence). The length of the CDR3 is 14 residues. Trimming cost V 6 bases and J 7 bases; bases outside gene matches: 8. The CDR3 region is CASRLLAGVNTQYF. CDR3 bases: TGTGCCAGCAGGTTGTTAGCGGGAGTTAATACGCAGTATTTT.

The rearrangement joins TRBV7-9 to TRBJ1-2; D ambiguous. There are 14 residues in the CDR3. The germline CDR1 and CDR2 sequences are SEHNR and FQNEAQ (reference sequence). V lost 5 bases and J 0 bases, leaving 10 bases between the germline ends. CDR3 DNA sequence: TGTGCCAGCAGCCTCCTGATCTCTAACTATGGCTACACCTTC. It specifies CASSLLISNYGYTF.

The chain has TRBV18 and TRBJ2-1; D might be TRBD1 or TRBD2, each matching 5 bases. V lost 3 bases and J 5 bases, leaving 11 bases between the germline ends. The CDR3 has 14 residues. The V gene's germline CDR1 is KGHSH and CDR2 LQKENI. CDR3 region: CASSPGPLNNEQFF. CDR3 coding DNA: TGTGCCAGCTCACCGGGACCGCTAAACAATGAGCAGTTCTTC.

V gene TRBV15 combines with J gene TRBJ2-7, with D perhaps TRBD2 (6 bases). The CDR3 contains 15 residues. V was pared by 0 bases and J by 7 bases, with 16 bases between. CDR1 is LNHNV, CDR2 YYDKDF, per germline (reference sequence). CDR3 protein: CATSRDGRGAPEQYF. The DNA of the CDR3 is TGTGCCACCAGCAGAGACGGGAGAGGGGCTCCTGAGCAGTACTTC.

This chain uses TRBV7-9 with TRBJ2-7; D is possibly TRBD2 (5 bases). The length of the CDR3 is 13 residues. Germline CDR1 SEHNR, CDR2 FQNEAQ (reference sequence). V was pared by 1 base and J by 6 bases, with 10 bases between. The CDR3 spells CASSLVPEGEQYF. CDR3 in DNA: TGTGCCAGCAGCTTAGTTCCAGAGGGCGAGCAGTACTTC.

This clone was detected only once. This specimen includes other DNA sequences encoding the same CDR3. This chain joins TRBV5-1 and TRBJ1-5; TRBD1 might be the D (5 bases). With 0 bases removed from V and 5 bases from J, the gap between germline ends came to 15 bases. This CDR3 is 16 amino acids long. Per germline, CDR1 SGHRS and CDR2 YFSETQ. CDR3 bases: TGCGCCAGCAGCTTGGGTGACCGGGGGGGAGATCAGCCCCAGCATTTT. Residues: CASSLGDRGGDQPQHF. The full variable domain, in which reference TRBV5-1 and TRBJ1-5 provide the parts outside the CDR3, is KAGVTQTPRYLIKTRGQQVTLSCSPISGHRSVSWYQQTPGQGLQFLFEYFSETQRNKGNFPGRFSGRQFSNSRSEMNVSTLELGDSALYLCASSLGDRGGDQPQHFGDGTRLSIL.

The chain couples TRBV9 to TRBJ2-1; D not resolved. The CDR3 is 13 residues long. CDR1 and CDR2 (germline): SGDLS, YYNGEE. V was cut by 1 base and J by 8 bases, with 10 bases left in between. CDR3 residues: CASSVSPDDEQFF. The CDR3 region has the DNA TGTGCCAGCAGCGTAAGTCCAGACGATGAGCAGTTCTTC.

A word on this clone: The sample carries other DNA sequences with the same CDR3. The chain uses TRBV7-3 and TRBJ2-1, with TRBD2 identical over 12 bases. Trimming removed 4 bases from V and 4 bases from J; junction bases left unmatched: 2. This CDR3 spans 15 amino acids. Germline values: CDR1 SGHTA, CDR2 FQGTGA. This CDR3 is CASSSLAGGYNEQFF. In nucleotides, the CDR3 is TGTGCCAGCAGCTCACTAGCGGGAGGATACAATGAGCAGTTCTTC. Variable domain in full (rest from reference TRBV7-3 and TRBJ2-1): GAGVSQTPSNKVTEKGKYVELRCDPISGHTALYWYRQSLGQGPEFLIYFQGTGAADDSGLPNDRFFAVRPEGSVSTLKIQRTERGDSAVYLCASSSLAGGYNEQFFGPGTRLTVL.

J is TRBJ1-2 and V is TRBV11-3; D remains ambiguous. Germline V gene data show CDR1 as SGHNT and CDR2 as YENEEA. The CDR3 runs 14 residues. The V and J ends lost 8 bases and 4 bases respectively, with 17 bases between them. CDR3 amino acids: CASGHPSGSYGYTF. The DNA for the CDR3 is TGTGCCAGCGGTCATCCCTCAGGAAGCTATGGCTACACCTTC.

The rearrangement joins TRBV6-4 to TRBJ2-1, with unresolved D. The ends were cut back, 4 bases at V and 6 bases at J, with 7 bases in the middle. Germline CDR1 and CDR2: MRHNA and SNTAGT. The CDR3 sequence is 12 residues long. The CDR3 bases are TGTGCCAGCAGTGTGTCCCCCAATGAGCAGTTCTTC. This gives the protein CASSVSPNEQFF.

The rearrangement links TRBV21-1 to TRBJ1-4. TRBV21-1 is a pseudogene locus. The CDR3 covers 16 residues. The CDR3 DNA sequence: TGTGCCAGCAGCAAATTACTCGCGGTGAACGGTGAAAAACTGTTTTTT. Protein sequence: CASSKLLAVNGEKLFF.

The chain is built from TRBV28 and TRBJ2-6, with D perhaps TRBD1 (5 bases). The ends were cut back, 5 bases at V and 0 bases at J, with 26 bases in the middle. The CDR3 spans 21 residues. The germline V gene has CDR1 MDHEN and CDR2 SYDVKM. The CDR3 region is CASSLLGLRQGVSSGANVLTF. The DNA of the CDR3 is TGTGCCAGCAGTCTCTTAGGGTTACGGCAGGGCGTTTCCTCTGGGGCCAACGTCCTGACTTTC.

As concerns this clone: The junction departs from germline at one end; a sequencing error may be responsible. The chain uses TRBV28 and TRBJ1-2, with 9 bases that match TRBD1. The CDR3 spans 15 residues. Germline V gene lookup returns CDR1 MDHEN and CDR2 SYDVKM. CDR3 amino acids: CASSLIGTGSWGYTF. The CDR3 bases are TGCGCCAGCAGTTTAATTGGGACAGGGTCATGGGGCTACACCTTC.

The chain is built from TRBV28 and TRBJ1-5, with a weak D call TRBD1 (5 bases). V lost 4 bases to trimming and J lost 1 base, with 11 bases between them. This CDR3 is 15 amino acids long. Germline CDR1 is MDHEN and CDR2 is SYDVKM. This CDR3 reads CASSSGTASNQPQHF. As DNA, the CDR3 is TGTGCCAGCAGTTCCGGGACTGCCAGCAATCAGCCCCAGCATTTT.